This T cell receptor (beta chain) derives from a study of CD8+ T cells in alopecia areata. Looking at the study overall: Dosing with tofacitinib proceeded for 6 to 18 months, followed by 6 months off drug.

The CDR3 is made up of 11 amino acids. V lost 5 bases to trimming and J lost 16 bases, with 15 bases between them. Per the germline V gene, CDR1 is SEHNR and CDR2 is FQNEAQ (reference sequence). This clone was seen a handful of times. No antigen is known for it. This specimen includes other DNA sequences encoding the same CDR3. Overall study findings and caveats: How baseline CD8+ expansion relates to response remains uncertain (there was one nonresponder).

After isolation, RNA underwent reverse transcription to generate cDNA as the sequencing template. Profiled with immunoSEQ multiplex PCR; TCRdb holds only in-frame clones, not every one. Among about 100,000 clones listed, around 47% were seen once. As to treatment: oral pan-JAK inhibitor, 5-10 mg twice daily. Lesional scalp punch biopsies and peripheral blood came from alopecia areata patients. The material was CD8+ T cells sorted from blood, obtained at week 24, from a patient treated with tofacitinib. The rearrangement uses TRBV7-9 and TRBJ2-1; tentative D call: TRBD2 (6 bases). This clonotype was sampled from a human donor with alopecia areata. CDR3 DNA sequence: TGTGCCAGCAGCCCCGACGGGGACTGCTTCTTC. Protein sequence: CASSPDGDCFF.